This T cell receptor (beta chain) was observed in a study of T cell responses to AZD1222 COVID-19 vaccine. Study observations and caveats: Spike-specific TCR breadth and depth went up after people got two AZD1222 doses. Repertoires were collected only later (after the peak T cell response had occurred). Donor demographics were predominantly white British with a female majority; clonal diversity may be underestimated. Among those given AZD1222, only six were seropositive at baseline.

Points on this clone: What it binds is not known.

Profiled with immunoSEQ multiplex PCR; TCRdb holds only in-frame clones, not every one. Found here are 84,000 or so clones, 88% of them singletons; the top ten hold roughly 5%. The CDR3 contains 12 residues. The V gene lost 5 bases and the J gene lost 3 bases, with 7 bases spanning the gap. Germline V gene lookup returns CDR1 SGHDT and CDR2 YYEEEE. The J gene is TRBJ2-3, the V gene TRBV5-6; D is ambiguous. The origin of this receptor is an adult in good health. Sequencing was performed on peripheral blood, taken on day 0 of MenACWY control vaccination. The CDR3 loop reads CASRSITDTQYF. CDR3 bases: TGTGCCAGCAGATCCATTACAGATACGCAGTATTTT.